Following are 14 T cell receptor beta chains from one sample sequenced in a study of shared T cell receptors in the human thymus. Method: immunoSEQ multiplex PCR; TCRdb's copy keeps in-frame clones and lacks some. The sample contains roughly 560,000 clones, 75% to 85% of which appear only once. The same specimen was also included in a second study, on human thymus T cells.

The sample was thymocytes. Receptors originate from a boy younger than two with a congenital heart defect.

The gene calls are TRBV7-9 and TRBJ1-2, with 9 bases aligning to TRBD1. V lost 2 bases and J lost 12; bases outside the gene matches: 16. This CDR3 has 16 residues. CDR1 and CDR2 from the germline V gene are SEHNR and FQNEAQ (reference sequence). Here the CDR3 reads CASSLTVRDREKVHTF. DNA of the CDR3: TGTGCCAGCAGCTTAACTGTCCGGGACAGGGAGAAGGTGCACACCTTC. The full variable domain, completed using reference TRBV7-9 and TRBJ1-2, is DTGVSQNPRHKITKRGQNVTFRCDPISEHNRLYWYRQTLGQGPEFLTYFQNEAQLEKSRLLSDRFSAERPKGSFSTLEIQRTEQGDSAMYLCASSLTVRDREKVHTFGSGTRLTVV.

This clone came up once. The J gene is TRBJ2-4, the V gene TRBV15, with D possibly being TRBD2 (5 bases). In germline, CDR1 is LNHNV, CDR2 YYDKDF (reference sequence). The CDR3 is made up of 17 amino acids. V lost 8 bases to trimming and J lost 0 bases, with 20 bases between them. The CDR3 DNA is TGTGCCACCCCCCGCCTTGACGGACTCCTAGCCAAAAACATTCAGTACTTC. Amino acid sequence: CATPRLDGLLAKNIQYF.

Only a few counts were recorded for this clone. The V call is TRBV14, the J call TRBJ2-7; 11 bases are shared with TRBD2. Trimming took 4 bases from V and 3 from J; bases not matched to a gene: 11. CDR1 is SGHDN, CDR2 FVKESK, per germline. This CDR3 comprises 17 residues. The chain's CDR3 is CASSPRTSGPPLYEQYF. The CDR3 DNA reads TGTGCCAGCAGCCCCCGGACTAGCGGGCCTCCGCTCTACGAGCAGTACTTC. Using reference TRBV14 and TRBJ2-7 for the parts outside the CDR3, the full variable domain is EAGVTQFPSHSVIEKGQTVTLRCDPISGHDNLYWYRRVMGKEIKFLLHFVKESKQDESGMPNNRFLAERTGGTYSTLKVQPAELEDSGVYFCASSPRTSGPPLYEQYFGPGTRLTVT.

The chain links TRBV30 to TRBJ2-1; D not certain. The CDR3 loop spans 14 amino acids. Germline V CDR1 and CDR2: GTSNPN, SVGIG (reference sequence). V shed 6 bases and J shed 0 bases, with 12 bases lying between them. DNA for the CDR3: TGTGCCTGCCAGGCGACCAGCTCCTACAATGAGCAGTTCTTC. This codes for CACQATSSYNEQFF.

This clone appeared a single time. The V call is TRBV28, the J call TRBJ1-2; TRBD1 agrees at 8 bases. V was clipped by 7 bases and J by 8 bases; unmatched bases: 21. This CDR3 has 17 residues. Germline V gene data show CDR1 as MDHEN and CDR2 as SYDVKM. CDR3 protein: CASTLSSTDRAGKGYTF. The CDR3 bases are TGTGCCAGCACTCTATCGTCGACGGACAGGGCAGGGAAGGGCTACACCTTC.

The chain uses TRBV28 and TRBJ2-2, with a possible D match to TRBD2 (6 bases). The CDR3 length is 19 residues. The germline gives CDR1 MDHEN, CDR2 SYDVKM. V was pared by 3 bases and J by 3 bases, with 23 bases between. DNA for the CDR3: TGTGCCAGCAGTTTGGGGGGAGAGGGAAAGGACGTTTACACCGGGGAGCTGTTTTTT. Encoded protein: CASSLGGEGKDVYTGELFF.

The J gene is TRBJ1-1, the V gene TRBV5-4; D may be TRBD1 (5 bases). This CDR3 comprises 15 residues. The V gene's germline CDR1 is SGHNT and CDR2 YYREEE (reference sequence). V was cut by 2 bases and J by 6 bases, with 17 bases left in between. The CDR3 reads CASSLKAGWVSEAFF. The CDR3 DNA is TGTGCCAGCAGCTTAAAGGCAGGGTGGGTGTCTGAAGCTTTCTTT.

This chain connects TRBV29-1 to TRBJ2-1; no firm D call. V lost 3 bases, J lost 8 bases, and 8 bases lay in between. Germline loops: CDR1 SQVTM, CDR2 ANQGSEA. The CDR3 has 11 residues. The CDR3 loop is CSVEDRDEQFF. The CDR3 DNA reads as TGCAGCGTTGAGGATCGGGATGAGCAGTTCTTC.

The rearrangement joins TRBV28 to TRBJ2-7, with 9 bases that match TRBD1. J gave up 2 bases and V 8 bases, and 16 bases lay outside the gene matches. Germline CDR1 MDHEN, CDR2 SYDVKM. The CDR3 has 17 amino acids. CDR3 nucleotide sequence: TGTGCCAGCGGACAGGGGATTGGGAGGGGGATAACCTACGAGCAGTACTTC. Amino acid sequence: CASGQGIGRGITYEQYF. Using reference TRBV28 and TRBJ2-7 for the parts outside the CDR3, the full variable domain is DVKVTQSSRYLVKRTGEKVFLECVQDMDHENMFWYRQDPGLGLRLIYFSYDVKMKEKGDIPEGYSVSREKKERFSLILESASTNQTSMYLCASGQGIGRGITYEQYFGPGTRLTVT.

The sample holds a few counts of this clone. The gene calls are TRBV27 and TRBJ2-1; TRBD1 aligns across 7 bases. J gave up 5 bases and V 5 bases, and 24 bases lay outside the gene matches. The CDR3 loop spans 20 amino acids. The germline CDR1 and CDR2 sequences are MNHEY and SMNVEV (reference sequence). The CDR3 spells CASSPRVGRGTRLVHNEQFF. For the CDR3, the DNA is TGTGCCAGCAGTCCCAGAGTCGGCAGGGGGACACGGTTAGTGCACAATGAGCAGTTCTTC.

This clone appeared a few times. The V gene is TRBV6-1, the J gene TRBJ1-1; 9 bases fit TRBD1. CDR3 length: 14 residues. Germline V gene data show CDR1 as MNHNS and CDR2 as SASEGT. The V gene end was trimmed by 0 bases and the J gene end by 11 bases; junction bases not matched to a gene: 7. As DNA, the CDR3 is TGTGCCAGCAGTGAAGCGCGACAGGGGGGAGTTGCTTTCTTT. Translation: CASSEARQGGVAFF.

This clone was detected only once. In DNA form, the CDR3 reads TGTGCCAGCAGGGGCTCAACGGGGAATGAGCAGTTCTTC. It is translated as CASRGSTGNEQFF. This chain uses TRBV6-4 with TRBJ2-1; possible D gene TRBD2, 5 bases. This CDR3 has 13 residues. Trimming cost V 6 bases and J 7 bases, with 13 bases left between them. CDR1 is MRHNA, CDR2 SNTAGT, per germline.

This clone came up a few times. Different DNA sequences within this sample yield the same CDR3. V and J are TRBV5-4 and TRBJ1-1; 11 nucleotides line up with TRBD1. This CDR3 is built from 18 residues. Germline-derived CDR1 and CDR2 are SGHNT and YYREEE (reference sequence). Unmatched junction bases numbered 11, after V lost 4 bases and J lost 0 bases. The CDR3 DNA reads TGTGCCAGCAGCGGACAGGGGGCCCATTCCCTAATGAACACTGAAGCTTTCTTT. Translated, it gives CASSGQGAHSLMNTEAFF.

The V and J genes are TRBV5-1 and TRBJ1-1; maybe TRBD1 (5 bases). CDR1 is SGHRS, CDR2 YFSETQ, per germline. V was shortened by 4 bases and J by 4 bases, with 17 bases between the two germline ends. The length of the CDR3 is 15 residues. Here the CDR3 DNA reads TGCGCCAGCAGCATATGGGGCAGACACACCACTGAAGCTTTCTTT. Translated: CASSIWGRHTTEAFF.